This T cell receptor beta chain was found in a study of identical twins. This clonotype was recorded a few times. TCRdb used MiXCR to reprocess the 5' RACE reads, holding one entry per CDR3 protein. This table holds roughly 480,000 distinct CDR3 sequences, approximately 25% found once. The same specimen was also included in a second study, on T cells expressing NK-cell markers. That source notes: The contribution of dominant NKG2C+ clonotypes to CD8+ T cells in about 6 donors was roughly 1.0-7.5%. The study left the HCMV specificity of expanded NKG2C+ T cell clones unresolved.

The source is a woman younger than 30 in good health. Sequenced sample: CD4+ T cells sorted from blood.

Written as DNA, the CDR3 is TGTGCCCGGACTAGCGGGATGGGAAAGACCCAGTACTTC. Translated: CARTSGMGKTQYF. The chain joins TRBV30 to TRBJ2-5; 12 positions agree with TRBD2. In germline, CDR1 is GTSNPN, CDR2 SVGIG (reference sequence). V lost 8 bases to trimming and J lost 6 bases; unmatched junction nucleotides: 7. The CDR3 runs 13 residues.